One and the same sample provided the 10 T cell receptor beta chains below, sequenced in a study of control samples from healthy donors and cancer patients. Profiled with immunoSEQ multiplex PCR; TCRdb holds only in-frame clones, not every one. The data hold about 180,000 clones, with around 87% observed a single time. The sequenced sample consisted of blood. The receptors were gathered from a woman aged 45-59 years in good health.

The chain is built from TRBV28 and TRBJ1-5; 8 bases agree with TRBD1. The CDR3 is 15 amino acids. Germline V gene sequence: CDR1 MDHEN, CDR2 SYDVKM. V shed 5 bases, J shed 7 bases, and the junction held 10 bases outside the gene matches. The CDR3 bases are TGTGCCAGCAGTACTCCCGGACAGGGACGACAGCCCCAGCATTTT. Translation gives CASSTPGQGRQPQHF.

This chain uses TRBV28 with TRBJ1-2; D unresolved. The CDR3 totals 13 residues. Per germline, CDR1 MDHEN and CDR2 SYDVKM. V was pared by 2 bases and J by 7 bases, with 11 bases between. CDR3 in DNA: TGTGCCAGCAGTTTAGCCAACCGGCGTGGCTACACCTTC. It is translated as CASSLANRRGYTF.

The CDR3 sequence: CASSPGLAGEVDEQYF. The CDR3 nucleotides are TGTGCCAGCAGCCCCGGACTAGCGGGAGAGGTGGACGAGCAGTACTTC. The V gene is TRBV5-4, the J gene TRBJ2-7, with TRBD2 matching over 13 bases. Germline loops: CDR1 SGHNT, CDR2 YYREEE (reference sequence). Losses at the gene ends were 4 bases for V and 5 bases for J; bases not matched to a gene: 9. CDR3 size: 16 residues.

The chain combines TRBV2 with TRBJ1-4, with D possibly TRBD1 on 5 matching bases. CDR1 is SNHLY, CDR2 FYNNEI, per germline. The V end was cut by 7 bases, the J end by 8 bases, with 20 bases between. CDR3 length: 15 residues. CDR3 in DNA: TGTGCCAGCATCCGGGGTCAGGGAAGAAGCGAAAAACTGTTTTTT. Its protein is CASIRGQGRSEKLFF.

This clone was detected only a few times. The chain employs TRBV5-1 and TRBJ2-5; perhaps TRBD1 as D (5 bases). V dropped 3 bases and J dropped 3 bases, with 15 bases sitting between them. Germline V gene data show CDR1 as SGHRS and CDR2 as YFSETQ. This CDR3 spans 15 amino acids. The CDR3: CASSWTPPTEETQYF. DNA for the CDR3: TGCGCCAGCAGCTGGACACCCCCCACGGAAGAGACCCAGTACTTC.

The chain is built from TRBV4-3 and TRBJ2-1, with 10 bases that match TRBD1. V was clipped by 5 bases and J by 2 bases; unmatched bases: 6. The CDR3 covers 16 residues. The germline V gene has CDR1 LGHNA and CDR2 YSLEER. This CDR3 is CASSKLGTGAYNEQFF. The CDR3 DNA follows: TGCGCCAGCAGCAAATTGGGGACAGGGGCCTACAATGAGCAGTTCTTC.

This clone was recorded only once. The rearrangement uses TRBV3-1 (or the pseudogene TRBV3-2) and TRBJ2-1; D is perhaps TRBD1 or TRBD2 (5 bases each). The CDR3 covers 13 residues. V was clipped by 0 bases and J by 14 bases, with 14 bases between them. Germline CDR1 and CDR2: LGHDT and YNNKEL (reference sequence). The CDR3 region has the DNA TGTGCCAGCAGCCAAGATCTTGGGACGGGTGAGTTCTTC. This sequence encodes CASSQDLGTGEFF.

V usage is TRBV19 and J usage is TRBJ1-1, with D hard to call. The CDR3 sequence is 14 residues long. Germline-derived CDR1 and CDR2 are LNHDA and SQIVND (reference sequence). V was cut by 2 bases and J by 2 bases, with 9 bases left in between. CDR3 DNA sequence: TGTGCCAGTAGTATAAAGGCAGCAAACACTGAAGCTTTCTTT. Translated: CASSIKAANTEAFF.

The DNA of the CDR3 is TGCGCCAGCCCCGTTGGCCATGAGACCCAGTACTTC. Amino acid sequence: CASPVGHETQYF. The chain joins TRBV10-1 to TRBJ2-5; D call uncertain. Germline-derived CDR1 and CDR2 are WNHNN and SYGVQD (reference sequence). CDR3 length: 12 residues. V lost 8 bases, J lost 5 bases, and 12 bases lay in between.

This chain links TRBV27 with TRBJ1-3; 7 positions match TRBD1. CDR1 is MNHEY, CDR2 SMNVEV, per germline (reference sequence). The CDR3 runs 15 residues. V shed 3 bases, J shed 1 base, and the junction held 3 bases outside the gene matches. Written as DNA, the CDR3 is TGTGCCAGCAGTTTTACAGGGGATTCTGGAAACACCATATATTTT. Its translation: CASSFTGDSGNTIYF.